These 28 T cell receptor beta chains share one sample of origin, sequenced in a study of T cells in Graves' hyperthyroidism and ophthalmopathy (dated by TCRdb to about 2019). The library was built by means of multiplex PCR. Sequenced on an Illumina HiSeq 2000. The TCR beta CDR3 regions were amplified from the RNA transcripts. The TCR CDR3 was subjected to a first round of RT-PCR using the HTBI primer set and the Qiagen OneStep RT-PCR kit. TCRdb took the public reads, trimmed them with fastp at Q25, ran MiXCR for clone calling and kept in-frame beta chains. For every CDR3 protein sequence, its rows merge into one entry that carries the most common genes and DNA. This sample lists about half a million distinct CDR3 sequences; approximately 25% were detected once. The ten most abundant clones make up approximately 11% of the sample. The sample was blood. These receptors all stem from a young woman with Graves' ophthalmopathy.

This clonotype was picked up many times. V is TRBV20-1 and J is TRBJ2-5, with D perhaps TRBD1 (6 bases). CDR1 is DFQATT and CDR2 is SNEGSKA in the germline V gene (reference sequence). The V gene lost 3 bases and the J gene lost 4 bases, with 12 bases spanning the gap. The CDR3 extends over 13 amino acids. The chain's CDR3 is CSASAGDRETQYF. The CDR3 DNA is TGCAGTGCTAGCGCAGGGGATCGAGAGACCCAGTACTTC.

Ten or more counts support this clonotype. The rearrangement uses TRBV20-1 and TRBJ1-2, with 8 bases lining up with TRBD1. Trimming removed 2 bases from V and 0 bases from J; junction bases left unmatched: 2. Germline V gives CDR1 DFQATT, CDR2 SNEGSKA (reference sequence). The CDR3 consists of 14 residues. CDR3 sequence (DNA): TGCAGTGCTAGACGACAGGGGACTAACTATGGCTACACCTTC. The encoded protein is CSARRQGTNYGYTF.

The chain recombines TRBV9 with TRBJ2-2; D remains unclear. The CDR3 length is 13 residues. The V end lost 0 bases, the J end lost 6 bases, and 6 bases lay between the germline ends. Germline assignment: CDR1 SGDLS and CDR2 YYNGEE. CDR3 sequence (DNA): TGTGCCAGCAGCGTAGTGGGGTCCGGGGAGCTGTTTTTT. The encoded protein is CASSVVGSGELFF. Combining the CDR3 with reference TRBV9 and TRBJ2-2 gives the whole variable domain DSGVTQTPKHLITATGQRVTLRCSPRSGDLSVYWYQQSLDQGLQFLIQYYNGEERAKGNILERFSAQQFPDLHSELNLSSLELGDSALYFCASSVVGSGELFFGEGSRLTVL.

In its sample, this clonotype was seen many times. This chain links TRBV7-2 with TRBJ2-7, with a tentative D call TRBD1 (5 bases). The V gene lost 0 bases and the J gene lost 4 bases, with 13 bases spanning the gap. CDR3 length equals 15 residues. CDR1 and CDR2 from the germline V gene are SGHTA and FQGNSA. CDR3 region: CASSLAIQGSYEQYF. The CDR3 DNA reads as TGTGCCAGCAGCTTAGCTATCCAGGGTTCTTACGAGCAGTACTTC.

This clonotype appeared a few times. The chain has TRBV6-5 and TRBJ2-2; 8 positions agree with TRBD2. Trimming took 0 bases from V and 4 from J; bases not matched to a gene: 4. Germline V lookup: CDR1 MNHEY, CDR2 SVGAGI. This CDR3 has 16 amino acids. The CDR3 nucleotides are TGTGCCAGCAGTTACTCTTCCGGGGGGGGCACCGGGGAGCTGTTTTTT. Protein product: CASSYSSGGGTGELFF.

This clonotype was seen ten or more times. V gene TRBV6-5 combines with J gene TRBJ2-3; a weak D match, TRBD1 (6 bases). Between the trimmed V and J ends, which lost 8 bases and 0 bases, there was a span of 12 bases. The CDR3 has 14 residues. In germline, CDR1 is MNHEY, CDR2 SVGAGI. Here the CDR3 reads CASVRTASTDTQYF. The DNA of the CDR3 is TGTGCCAGCGTACGGACAGCTAGCACAGATACGCAGTATTTT.

This clonotype was counted at least ten times. The rearrangement links TRBV7-9 to TRBJ2-7; TRBD1 agrees at 8 bases. This CDR3 comprises 14 residues. Per the germline V gene, CDR1 is SEHNR and CDR2 is FQNEAQ (reference sequence). Germline trimming cut 5 bases from V and 9 bases from J; bases unmatched to any gene: 12. In DNA, the CDR3 is TGTGCCAGCAGCCACGAGGACAGGGTCGACGGGCAGTACTTC. This translates into CASSHEDRVDGQYF.

The J gene is TRBJ2-5, the V gene TRBV11-2; the match to TRBD1 covers 11 bases. The V gene's germline CDR1 is SGHAT and CDR2 FQNNGV. The CDR3 is 17 amino acids. The J segment lost 4 bases and the V segment lost 2 bases, leaving 9 bases of the junction unmatched. Here the CDR3 DNA reads TGTGCCAGCAGCTTACGGAGAGGACAGGGGGCAGGAGAGACCCAGTACTTC. It translates to CASSLRRGQGAGETQYF.

This clonotype was recorded many times. The CDR3 sequence: CARGWVKEVGYTF. CDR3 DNA: TGTGCCAGAGGCTGGGTTAAAGAAGTAGGCTACACCTTC. This chain uses TRBV24-1 with TRBJ1-2; no clear D gene. In germline, CDR1 is KGHDR, CDR2 SFDVKD. V was pared by 11 bases and J by 8 bases, with 20 bases between. The CDR3 extends over 13 amino acids.

The table lists this clonotype with many counts. CDR3 in DNA: TGTGCCAGCCGCACCGGGGGACAAAGCCGCTACGAGCAGTACTTC. Translation gives CASRTGGQSRYEQYF. The V and J genes are TRBV27 and TRBJ2-7; perhaps D is TRBD1 or TRBD2 (6 bases each). This CDR3 region has 15 residues. Germline V CDR1 and CDR2: MNHEY, SMNVEV (reference sequence). Trimming cost V 8 bases and J 3 bases, with 20 bases left between them.

This chain connects TRBV20-1 to TRBJ1-2; D is possibly TRBD1 (5 bases). In germline, CDR1 is DFQATT, CDR2 SNEGSKA (reference sequence). V dropped 2 bases and J dropped 4 bases, with 17 bases sitting between them. The CDR3 has 15 amino acids. The chain's CDR3 is CSARSGPLLTYGYTF. CDR3 nucleotide sequence: TGCAGTGCTAGATCGGGGCCACTTCTAACCTATGGCTACACCTTC.

The table lists this clonotype with many counts. The J gene is TRBJ2-7, the V gene TRBV6-2 or TRBV6-3, with TRBD1 matching over 10 bases. Germline-derived CDR1 and CDR2 are MNHEY and SVGEGT. V was clipped by 8 bases and J by 6 bases; unmatched bases: 7. The CDR3 runs to 13 residues. DNA of the CDR3: TGTGCCAGCCTGGGGACAGGGGACGGCGAGCAGTACTTC. Translating it yields CASLGTGDGEQYF.

This clonotype was observed at least ten times. This chain uses TRBV6-5 with TRBJ1-6; TRBD1 might be the D (5 bases). This CDR3 has 14 amino acids. Germline CDR1 is MNHEY and CDR2 is SVGAGI. V was trimmed by 2 bases and J by 7 bases, leaving 9 bases between them. CDR3 protein: CASSYNRGNSPLHF. CDR3 nucleotides: TGTGCCAGCAGTTACAATCGGGGCAATTCACCCCTCCACTTT.

Here the CDR3 reads CASSEGAGRNTEAFF. The CDR3 DNA reads as TGTGCCAGCAGTGAAGGGGCAGGTCGGAACACTGAAGCTTTCTTT. The gene calls are TRBV6-1 and TRBJ1-1; D unclear. Germline lookup yields CDR1 MNHNS and CDR2 SASEGT. The CDR3 is 15 residues long. Trimming pared 1 base from V and 1 base from J, leaving 10 bases between.

This clonotype was observed a few times. This chain joins TRBV18 and TRBJ1-6; 7 positions match TRBD1. The V segment lost 2 bases and the J segment 9 bases; nucleotides outside the gene matches: 7. Germline V gene data show CDR1 as KGHSH and CDR2 as LQKENI. CDR3 size: 15 residues. CDR3 in amino acids: CASSPVAGQSSPLHF. DNA for the CDR3: TGTGCCAGCTCACCAGTCGCGGGACAGAGTTCACCCCTCCACTTT. The full variable domain, rest sourced from reference TRBV18 and TRBJ1-6, is NAGVMQNPRHLVRRRGQEARLRCSPMKGHSHVYWYRQLPEEGLKFMVYLQKENIIDESGMPKERFSAEFPKEGPSILRIQQVVRGDSAAYFCASSPVAGQSSPLHFGNGTRLTVT.

This clonotype was found many times. The V gene is TRBV10-2, the J gene TRBJ2-7; 10 bases map to TRBD1. Germline values: CDR1 WSHSY, CDR2 SAAADI. This CDR3 comprises 14 residues. V shed 8 bases and J 4 bases; nucleotides not matched to a gene: 8. The CDR3: CASYAGTGVYEQYF. CDR3 in DNA: TGCGCCAGCTACGCCGGGACAGGGGTATACGAGCAGTACTTC.

V and J are TRBV28 and TRBJ2-7; D is perhaps TRBD1 (6 bases). The V gene's germline CDR1 is MDHEN and CDR2 SYDVKM. V was clipped by 4 bases and J by 4 bases, with 20 bases between them. This CDR3 comprises 16 residues. CDR3 DNA: TGTGCCAGCAGTTGGTTGGCAGGACAGAAATATTACGAGCAGTACTTC. Translation gives CASSWLAGQKYYEQYF. Complete variable domain (other parts from reference TRBV28 and TRBJ2-7): DVKVTQSSRYLVKRTGEKVFLECVQDMDHENMFWYRQDPGLGLRLIYFSYDVKMKEKGDIPEGYSVSREKKERFSLILESASTNQTSMYLCASSWLAGQKYYEQYFGPGTRLTVT.

The chain joins TRBV28 to TRBJ1-2; D gene unclear. Per germline, CDR1 MDHEN and CDR2 SYDVKM. The V gene lost 6 bases and the J gene lost 8 bases, with 16 bases spanning the gap. The CDR3 is made up of 13 amino acids. CDR3 region: CASSYRSAEGYTF. The CDR3 coding sequence is TGTGCCAGCAGCTACCGTAGCGCGGAGGGCTACACCTTC.

This clonotype was detected a few times. The V call is TRBV7-2, the J call TRBJ1-1; 7 bases are shared with TRBD1. CDR3 length: 14 residues. Per the germline V gene, CDR1 is SGHTA and CDR2 is FQGNSA. Germline trimming cut 6 bases from V and 7 bases from J; bases unmatched to any gene: 11. CDR3 nucleotide sequence: TGTGCCAGCAGTGTGGAGGGGGCACCGATTGAAGCTTTCTTT. Translating it yields CASSVEGAPIEAFF.

The chain joins TRBV11-1 to TRBJ1-2, with D unclear. This CDR3 has 13 residues. Germline V gene lookup returns CDR1 SGHAT and CDR2 FQDESV (reference sequence). V was shortened by 0 bases and J by 4 bases, with 6 bases between the two germline ends. The chain's CDR3 is CASSLAGPYGYTF. For the CDR3, the DNA is TGTGCCAGCAGCTTAGCCGGACCCTATGGCTACACCTTC.

This chain uses TRBV9 with TRBJ1-3; D not certain. The ends were cut back, 3 bases at V and 0 bases at J, with 7 bases in the middle. The CDR3 covers 14 residues. Germline CDR1 SGDLS, CDR2 YYNGEE. This CDR3 is CASSADPSGNTIYF. CDR3 in DNA: TGTGCCAGCAGCGCGGACCCCTCTGGAAACACCATATATTTT. Combining the CDR3 with reference TRBV9 and TRBJ1-3 gives the whole variable domain DSGVTQTPKHLITATGQRVTLRCSPRSGDLSVYWYQQSLDQGLQFLIQYYNGEERAKGNILERFSAQQFPDLHSELNLSSLELGDSALYFCASSADPSGNTIYFGEGSWLTVV.

V is TRBV5-1 and J is TRBJ1-5; D not certain. The CDR3 sequence is 15 residues long. Germline V CDR1 and CDR2: SGHRS, YFSETQ. The V end lost 0 bases, the J end lost 5 bases, and 12 bases lay between the germline ends. The CDR3 nucleotides read TGCGCCAGCAGCTTGGGAACAGCCATTGATCAGCCCCAGCATTTT. Protein product: CASSLGTAIDQPQHF.

The sample holds many counts of this clonotype. This chain joins TRBV6-1 and TRBJ1-2, with a weak D call TRBD1 (5 bases). V was shortened by 3 bases and J by 2 bases, with 13 bases between the two germline ends. In germline, CDR1 is MNHNS, CDR2 SASEGT. The CDR3 spans 15 residues. The DNA of the CDR3 is TGTGCCAGCAGTGATGAGGGACCGTTCAACTATGGCTACACCTTC. Translation: CASSDEGPFNYGYTF.

At least ten counts were recorded for this clonotype. V usage is TRBV7-9 and J usage is TRBJ1-2; 9 bases fit TRBD1. The V and J ends lost 4 bases and 7 bases, in that order; junction bases with no gene match: 4. The CDR3 runs 13 residues. The germline V gene encodes CDR1 SEHNR and CDR2 FQNEAQ (reference sequence). As DNA, the CDR3 is TGTGCCAGCAGCTCACCGGGACAGGGTGGCTACACCTTC. Amino acids: CASSSPGQGGYTF.

This clonotype has a count of ten or more. This chain joins TRBV6-1 and TRBJ2-7; D is unresolved. Germline CDR1 and CDR2: MNHNS and SASEGT. Trimming shortened V by 0 bases and J by 4 bases, and 10 bases separated the two germline ends. This CDR3 is 14 amino acids long. The CDR3 protein is CASSEALEWYEQYF. The CDR3 DNA is TGTGCCAGCAGTGAAGCGTTGGAGTGGTACGAGCAGTACTTC.

This clonotype was seen ten or more times. CDR3 DNA: TGCAGTGCTAGAGTCGGCAGGGGATATGGCTACACCTTC. Translating gives CSARVGRGYGYTF. The genes are TRBV20-1 and TRBJ1-2; tentatively, D is TRBD1 (6 bases). Between the trimmed V and J ends, which lost 1 base and 5 bases, there was a span of 11 bases. Germline V gene lookup returns CDR1 DFQATT and CDR2 SNEGSKA (reference sequence). The CDR3 has 13 residues.

This clonotype was picked up a small number of times. V and J are TRBV28 and TRBJ2-5, with a possible D match to TRBD1 (5 bases). This CDR3 comprises 13 residues. Germline-derived CDR1 and CDR2 are MDHEN and SYDVKM. The ends were cut back, 6 bases at V and 6 bases at J, with 14 bases in the middle. CDR3 loop: CASSHQGGKTQYF. In DNA, the CDR3 is TGTGCCAGCAGCCATCAGGGTGGGAAGACCCAGTACTTC.

The genes are TRBV9 and TRBJ1-1; possibly TRBD1 for D (5 bases). This CDR3 contains 15 residues. The V and J ends lost 4 bases and 0 bases respectively, with 13 bases between them. Germline V lookup: CDR1 SGDLS, CDR2 YYNGEE. CDR3 sequence (DNA): TGTGCCAGCAGCAAAAAGACAGACATGAACACTGAAGCTTTCTTT. Translation: CASSKKTDMNTEAFF.